This TCR beta chain was found in a study of vaccination effects on CD4 cells after COVID-19. Whole-study context: Each participant received a vaccine that was either BNT162b2 or mRNA-1273, given as two doses.

Notes on this clone: The antigen is not known.

Deletions cut 2 bases from V and 9 bases from J, with 11 bases between. The CDR3 runs 13 residues. From germline, CDR1 is MNHEY and CDR2 SVGEGT. The method was immunoSEQ multiplex PCR; TCRdb's version includes in-frame clones alone and lacks a portion of them. Among around 45,000 clones listed, around 80% were seen once. Sequencing followed a ViraFEST assay step that expanded antigen-specific CD4+ T cells with viral peptide pools. Researchers isolated CD4+ T cells once 9 to 11 days of culture had elapsed. Vaccine recipients had no previous SARS-CoV-2 infection; their nucleocapsid antibodies were negative. Half-medium replacement with IL-2 medium occurred on days 3 and 7.

This sequence originates from a human donor who received a COVID-19 vaccine. The sequenced sample was CD4+ T cells from PBMCs cultured with SARS-CoV-2 spike peptides, obtained before COVID-19 vaccination. The V gene is TRBV6-2 or TRBV6-3, the J gene TRBJ2-1; no reliable D call. The CDR3 coding sequence is TGTGCCAGCAGTTACCTAGGTGTGGGTGAGCAGTTCTTC. It translates to CASSYLGVGEQFF.